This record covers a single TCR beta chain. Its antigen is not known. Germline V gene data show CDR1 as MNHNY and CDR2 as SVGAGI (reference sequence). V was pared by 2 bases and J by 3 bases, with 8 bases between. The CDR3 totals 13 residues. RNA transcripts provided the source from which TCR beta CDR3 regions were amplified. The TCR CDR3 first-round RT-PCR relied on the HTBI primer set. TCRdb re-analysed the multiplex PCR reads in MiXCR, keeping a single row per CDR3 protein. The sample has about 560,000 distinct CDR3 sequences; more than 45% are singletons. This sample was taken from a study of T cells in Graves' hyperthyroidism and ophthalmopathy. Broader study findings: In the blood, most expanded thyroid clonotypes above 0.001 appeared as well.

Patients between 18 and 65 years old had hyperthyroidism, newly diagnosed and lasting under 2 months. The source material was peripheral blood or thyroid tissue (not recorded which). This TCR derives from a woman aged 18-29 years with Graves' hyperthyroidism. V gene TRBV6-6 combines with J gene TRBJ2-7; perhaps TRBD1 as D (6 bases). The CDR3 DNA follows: TGTGCCAGCAGTTACCACAGGGACTACGAGCAGTACTTC. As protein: CASSYHRDYEQYF.